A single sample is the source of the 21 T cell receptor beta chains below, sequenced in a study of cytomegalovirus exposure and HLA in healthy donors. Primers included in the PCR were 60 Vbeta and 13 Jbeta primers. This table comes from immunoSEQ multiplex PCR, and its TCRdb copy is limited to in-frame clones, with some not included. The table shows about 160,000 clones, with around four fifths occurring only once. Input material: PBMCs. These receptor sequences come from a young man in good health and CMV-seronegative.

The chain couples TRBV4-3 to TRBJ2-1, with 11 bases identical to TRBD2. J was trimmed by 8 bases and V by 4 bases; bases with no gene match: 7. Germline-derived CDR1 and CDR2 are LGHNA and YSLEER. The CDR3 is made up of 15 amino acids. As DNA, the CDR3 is TGCGCCAGCAGCCGCCTGACTAGCGGGACCGATGAGCAGTTCTTC. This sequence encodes CASSRLTSGTDEQFF.

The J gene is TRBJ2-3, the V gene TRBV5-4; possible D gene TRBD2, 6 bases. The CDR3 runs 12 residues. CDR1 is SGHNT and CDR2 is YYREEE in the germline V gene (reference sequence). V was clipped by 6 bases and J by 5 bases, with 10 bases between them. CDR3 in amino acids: CASTLGGDTQYF. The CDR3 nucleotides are TGTGCCAGCACCCTCGGGGGAGATACGCAGTATTTT.

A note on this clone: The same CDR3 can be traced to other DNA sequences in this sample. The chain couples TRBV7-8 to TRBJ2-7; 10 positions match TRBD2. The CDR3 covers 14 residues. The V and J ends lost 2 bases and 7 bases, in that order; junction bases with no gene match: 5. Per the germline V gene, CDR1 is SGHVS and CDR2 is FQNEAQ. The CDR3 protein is CASSLQREGREQYF. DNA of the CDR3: TGTGCCAGCAGCTTACAGCGGGAGGGCCGTGAGCAGTACTTC.

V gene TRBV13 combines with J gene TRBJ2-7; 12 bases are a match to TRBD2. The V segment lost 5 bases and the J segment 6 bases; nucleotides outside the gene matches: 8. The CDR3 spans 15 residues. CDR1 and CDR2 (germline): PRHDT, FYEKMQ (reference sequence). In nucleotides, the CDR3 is TGTGCCAGCAGCCTCAGACTAGCGGGAGATTTCGAGCAGTACTTC. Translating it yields CASSLRLAGDFEQYF. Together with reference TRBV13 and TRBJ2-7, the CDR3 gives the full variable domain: AAGVIQSPRHLIKEKRETATLKCYPIPRHDTVYWYQQGPGQDPQFLISFYEKMQSDKGSIPDRFSAQQFSDYHSELNMSSLELGDSALYFCASSLRLAGDFEQYFGPGTRLTVT.

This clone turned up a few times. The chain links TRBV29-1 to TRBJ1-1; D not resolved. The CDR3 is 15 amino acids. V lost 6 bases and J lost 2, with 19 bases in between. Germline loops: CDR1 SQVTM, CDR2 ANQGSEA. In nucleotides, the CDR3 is TGCAGCGTATCCCCCATCCGGGCGGGAAACACTGAAGCTTTCTTT. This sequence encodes CSVSPIRAGNTEAFF.

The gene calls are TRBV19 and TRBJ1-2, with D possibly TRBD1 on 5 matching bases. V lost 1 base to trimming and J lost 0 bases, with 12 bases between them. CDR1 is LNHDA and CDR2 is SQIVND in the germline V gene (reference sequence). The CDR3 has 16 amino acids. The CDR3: CASSIVLQATNYGYTF. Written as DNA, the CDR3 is TGTGCCAGTAGTATAGTTTTACAGGCGACTAACTATGGCTACACCTTC. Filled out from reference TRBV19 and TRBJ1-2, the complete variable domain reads DGGITQSPKYLFRKEGQNVTLSCEQNLNHDAMYWYRQDPGQGLRLIYYSQIVNDFQKGDIAEGYSVSREKKESFPLTVTSAQKNPTAFYLCASSIVLQATNYGYTFGSGTRLTVV.

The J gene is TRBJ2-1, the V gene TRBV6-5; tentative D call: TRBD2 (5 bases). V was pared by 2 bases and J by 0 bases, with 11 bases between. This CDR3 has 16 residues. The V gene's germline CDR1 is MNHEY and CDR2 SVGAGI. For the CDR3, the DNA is TGTGCCAGCAGTTACAACCTAGCTCCCTCCTACAATGAGCAGTTCTTC. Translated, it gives CASSYNLAPSYNEQFF.

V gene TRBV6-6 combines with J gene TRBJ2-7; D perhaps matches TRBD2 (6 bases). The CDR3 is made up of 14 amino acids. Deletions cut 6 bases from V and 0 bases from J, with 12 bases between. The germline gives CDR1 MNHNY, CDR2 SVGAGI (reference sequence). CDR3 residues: CASSPPGGSYEQYF. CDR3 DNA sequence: TGTGCCAGCAGCCCGCCCGGGGGCTCCTACGAGCAGTACTTC.

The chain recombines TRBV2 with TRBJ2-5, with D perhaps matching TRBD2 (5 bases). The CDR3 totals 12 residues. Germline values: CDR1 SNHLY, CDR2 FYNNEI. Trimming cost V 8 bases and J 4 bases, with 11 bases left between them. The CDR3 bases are TGTGCCAGCGGACTCTCCGGAGAGACCCAGTACTTC. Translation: CASGLSGETQYF.

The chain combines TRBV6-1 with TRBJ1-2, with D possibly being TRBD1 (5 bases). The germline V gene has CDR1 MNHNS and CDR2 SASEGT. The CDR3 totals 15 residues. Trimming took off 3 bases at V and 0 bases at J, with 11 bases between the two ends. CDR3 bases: TGTGCCAGCAGTGATGGAACAGGAGCTAACTATGGCTACACCTTC. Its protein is CASSDGTGANYGYTF.

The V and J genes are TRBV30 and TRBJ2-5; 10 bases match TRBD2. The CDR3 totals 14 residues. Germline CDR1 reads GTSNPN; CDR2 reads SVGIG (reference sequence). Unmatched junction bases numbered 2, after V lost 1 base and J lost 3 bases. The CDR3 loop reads CAWSGLAGEETQYF. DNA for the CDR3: TGTGCCTGGAGTGGCCTAGCGGGAGAAGAGACCCAGTACTTC.

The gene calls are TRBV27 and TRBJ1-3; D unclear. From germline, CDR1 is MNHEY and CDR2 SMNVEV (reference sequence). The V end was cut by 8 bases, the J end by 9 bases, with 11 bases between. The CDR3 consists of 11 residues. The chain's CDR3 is CASALGGTIYF. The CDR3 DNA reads TGTGCCAGCGCCCTCGGTGGCACCATATATTTT.

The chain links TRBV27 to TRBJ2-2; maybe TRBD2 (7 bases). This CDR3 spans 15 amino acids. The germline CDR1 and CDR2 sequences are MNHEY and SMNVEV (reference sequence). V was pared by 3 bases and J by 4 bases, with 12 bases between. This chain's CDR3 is CASSFIGGGTGELFF. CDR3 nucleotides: TGTGCCAGCAGTTTTATAGGGGGGGGCACCGGGGAGCTGTTTTTT.

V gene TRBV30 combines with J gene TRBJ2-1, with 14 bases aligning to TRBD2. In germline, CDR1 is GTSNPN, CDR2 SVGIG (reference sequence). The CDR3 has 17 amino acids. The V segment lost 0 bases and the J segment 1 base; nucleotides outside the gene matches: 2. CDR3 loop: CAWSVRLAGGSYNEQFF. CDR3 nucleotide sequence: TGTGCCTGGAGTGTACGACTAGCGGGGGGGTCCTACAATGAGCAGTTCTTC.

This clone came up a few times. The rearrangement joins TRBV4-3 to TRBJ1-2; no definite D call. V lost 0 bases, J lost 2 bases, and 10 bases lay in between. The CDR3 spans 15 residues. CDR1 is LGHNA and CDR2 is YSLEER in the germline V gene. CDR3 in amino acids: CASSQDGQANYGYTF. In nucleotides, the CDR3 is TGCGCCAGCAGCCAAGATGGTCAGGCGAACTATGGCTACACCTTC.

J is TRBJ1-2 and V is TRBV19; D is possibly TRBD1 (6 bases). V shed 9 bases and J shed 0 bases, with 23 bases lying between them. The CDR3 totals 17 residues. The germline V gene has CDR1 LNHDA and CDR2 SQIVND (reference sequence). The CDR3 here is CASISKAGDGTNYGYTF. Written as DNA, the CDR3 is TGTGCCAGCATTTCGAAAGCAGGGGACGGGACTAACTATGGCTACACCTTC. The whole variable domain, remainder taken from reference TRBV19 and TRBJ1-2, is DGGITQSPKYLFRKEGQNVTLSCEQNLNHDAMYWYRQDPGQGLRLIYYSQIVNDFQKGDIAEGYSVSREKKESFPLTVTSAQKNPTAFYLCASISKAGDGTNYGYTFGSGTRLTVV.

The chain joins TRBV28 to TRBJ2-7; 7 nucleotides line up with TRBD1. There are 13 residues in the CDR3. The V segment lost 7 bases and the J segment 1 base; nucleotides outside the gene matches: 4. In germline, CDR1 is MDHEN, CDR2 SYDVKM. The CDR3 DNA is TGTGCCAGCACTCTGACAGGGTCCTACGAGCAGTACTTC. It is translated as CASTLTGSYEQYF. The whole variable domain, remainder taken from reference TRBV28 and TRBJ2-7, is DVKVTQSSRYLVKRTGEKVFLECVQDMDHENMFWYRQDPGLGLRLIYFSYDVKMKEKGDIPEGYSVSREKKERFSLILESASTNQTSMYLCASTLTGSYEQYFGPGTRLTVT.

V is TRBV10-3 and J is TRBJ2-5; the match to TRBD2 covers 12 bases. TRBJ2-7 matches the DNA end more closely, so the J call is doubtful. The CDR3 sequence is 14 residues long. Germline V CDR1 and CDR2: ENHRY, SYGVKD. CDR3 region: CASSLAGGSYEQYF. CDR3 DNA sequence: TGTGCCAGTTCCCTAGCGGGGGGGTCCTACGAGCAGTACTTC.

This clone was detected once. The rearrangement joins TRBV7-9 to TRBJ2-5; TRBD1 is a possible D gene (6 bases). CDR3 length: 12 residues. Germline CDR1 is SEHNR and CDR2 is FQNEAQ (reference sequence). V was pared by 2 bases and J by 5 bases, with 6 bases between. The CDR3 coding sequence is TGTGCCAGCAGCTTAAGGGGGGAGACCCAGTACTTC. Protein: CASSLRGETQYF. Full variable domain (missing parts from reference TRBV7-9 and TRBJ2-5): DTGVSQNPRHKITKRGQNVTFRCDPISEHNRLYWYRQTLGQGPEFLTYFQNEAQLEKSRLLSDRFSAERPKGSFSTLEIQRTEQGDSAMYLCASSLRGETQYFGPGTRLLVL.

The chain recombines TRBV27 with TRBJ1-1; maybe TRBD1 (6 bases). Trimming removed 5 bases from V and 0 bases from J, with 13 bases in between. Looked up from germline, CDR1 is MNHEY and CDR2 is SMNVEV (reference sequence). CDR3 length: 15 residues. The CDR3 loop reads CASSPTGNLNTEAFF. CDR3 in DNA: TGTGCCAGCAGTCCCACAGGGAATTTGAACACTGAAGCTTTCTTT.

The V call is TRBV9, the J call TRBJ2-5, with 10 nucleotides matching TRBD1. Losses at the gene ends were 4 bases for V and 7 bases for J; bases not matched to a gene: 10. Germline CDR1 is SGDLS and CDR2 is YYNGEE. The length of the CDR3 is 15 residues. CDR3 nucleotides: TGTGCCAGCAGCACCCGGGACAGGGGAGGAGTGACCCAGTACTTC. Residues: CASSTRDRGGVTQYF.